The sample holds a few counts of the clone carrying this T cell receptor (beta chain). This entry is derived from a study of blood T cell repertoires in COVID-19. Study context: Nucleic acid was either cDNA or gDNA, and it came from T cells, B-cell-depleted T cells, or PBMCs.

Grouping used clinical history reported by participants in a survey and questionnaire. Data came from immunoSEQ multiplex PCR; TCRdb stores just in-frame clones and leaves some out. The sample lists around 250,000 clones; more than 85% were seen once. The sequence came from a woman aged 45-65 years who had recovered from COVID-19. Input material: PBMCs or T cells enriched from blood (not recorded which).

CDR3 amino acids: CASSLVSLAGGPNYNEQFF. The DNA of the CDR3 is TGTGCCAGCAGCTTAGTATCCCTAGCGGGGGGACCAAACTACAATGAGCAGTTCTTC. This rearrangement joins TRBV7-6 to TRBJ2-1; TRBD2 matches 11 bases. After removal of 1 base from V and 3 bases from J, the junction contained 11 bases not matched to a gene. The germline V gene has CDR1 SGHVS and CDR2 FNYEAQ. The CDR3 is made up of 19 amino acids.